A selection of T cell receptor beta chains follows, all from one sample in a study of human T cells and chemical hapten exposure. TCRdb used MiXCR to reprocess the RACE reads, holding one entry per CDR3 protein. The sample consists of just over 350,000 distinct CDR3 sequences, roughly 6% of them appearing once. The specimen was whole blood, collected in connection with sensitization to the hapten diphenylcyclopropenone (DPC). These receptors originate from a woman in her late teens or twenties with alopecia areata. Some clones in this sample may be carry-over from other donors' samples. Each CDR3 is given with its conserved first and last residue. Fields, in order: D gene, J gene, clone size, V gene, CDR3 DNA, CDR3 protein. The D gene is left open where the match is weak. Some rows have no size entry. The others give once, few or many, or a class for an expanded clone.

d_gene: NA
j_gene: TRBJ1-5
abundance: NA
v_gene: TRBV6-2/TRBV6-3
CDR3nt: TGTGCCAGCAGTTACGGCAGCCTAAATCAGCCCCAGCATTTT
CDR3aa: CASSYGSLNQPQHF

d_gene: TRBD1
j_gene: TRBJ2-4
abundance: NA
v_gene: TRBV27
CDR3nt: TGTGCCAGCAGTTTAAGGGGACAGCAATTTTCCAAAAACATTCAGTACTTC
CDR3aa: CASSLRGQQFSKNIQYF

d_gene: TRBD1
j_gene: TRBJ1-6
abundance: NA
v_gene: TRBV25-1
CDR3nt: TGTGCCAGCAGGGCAGGGACAGAGCATTCTCCCCTCCACTTT
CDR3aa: CASRAGTEHSPLHF

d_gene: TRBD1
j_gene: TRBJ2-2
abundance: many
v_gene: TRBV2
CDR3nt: TGTGCCAGCAGTGGGGACAGCGGGGAGCTGTTTTTT
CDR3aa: CASSGDSGELFF

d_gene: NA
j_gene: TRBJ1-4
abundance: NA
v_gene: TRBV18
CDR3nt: TGTGCCAGCTCGATGGAGAGGGGACGAGTGGGCTCGGGCGAAAAACTGTTTTTT
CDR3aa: CASSMERGRVGSGEKLFF

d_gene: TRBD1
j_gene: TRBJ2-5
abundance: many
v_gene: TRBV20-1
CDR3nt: TGCAGTGCTAGGGACGGGACAGTACAAGAGACCCAGTACTTC
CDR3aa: CSARDGTVQETQYF

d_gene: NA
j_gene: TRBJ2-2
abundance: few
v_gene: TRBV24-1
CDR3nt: TGTGCCACCAGTCAGCCGGGGATCAAGGCCGGGGAGCTGTTTTTT
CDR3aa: CATSQPGIKAGELFF

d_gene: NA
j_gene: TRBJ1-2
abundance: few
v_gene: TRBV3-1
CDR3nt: TGTGCCAGCAGCCAACTAGACTATGGCTACACCTTC
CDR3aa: CASSQLDYGYTF

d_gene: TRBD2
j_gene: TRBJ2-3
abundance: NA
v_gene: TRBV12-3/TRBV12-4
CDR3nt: TGTGCCAGCAGTTTATTCGGTAGCGGGGGAGATACGCAGTATTTT
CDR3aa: CASSLFGSGGDTQYF

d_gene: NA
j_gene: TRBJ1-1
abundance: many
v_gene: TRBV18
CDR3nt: TGTGCCAGCTCACCAGCGGGACGGACCTTGAACACTGAAGCTTTCTTT
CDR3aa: CASSPAGRTLNTEAFF

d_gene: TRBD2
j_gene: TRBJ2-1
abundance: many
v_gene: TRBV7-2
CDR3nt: TGTGCCAGCAGCGTGGGACTAGAGATAGATGAGCAGTTCTTC
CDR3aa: CASSVGLEIDEQFF

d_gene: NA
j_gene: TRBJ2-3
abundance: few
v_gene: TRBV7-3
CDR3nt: TGTGCCAGCAGCCCTAATCCTAGCATACACACAGATACGCAGTATTTT
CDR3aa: CASSPNPSIHTDTQYF

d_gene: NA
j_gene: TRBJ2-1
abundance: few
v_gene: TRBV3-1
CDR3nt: TGTGCCAGCAGCCAAGCGGAAGCGGGCCGGGTTAATGAGCAGTTCTTC
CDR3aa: CASSQAEAGRVNEQFF

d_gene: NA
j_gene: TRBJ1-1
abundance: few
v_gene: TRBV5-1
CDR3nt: TGCGCCAGCAGCTCCCTCCCGAGCGGCACTGAAGCTTTCTTT
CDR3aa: CASSSLPSGTEAFF

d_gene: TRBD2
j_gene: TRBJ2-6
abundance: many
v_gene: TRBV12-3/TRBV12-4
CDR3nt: TGTGCCAGCAGTGCGTTCCTAGCGGGATACACTGGGGCCAACGTCCTGACTTTC
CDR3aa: CASSAFLAGYTGANVLTF

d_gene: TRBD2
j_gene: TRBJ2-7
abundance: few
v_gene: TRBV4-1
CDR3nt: TGCGCCAGCAGCCAAGCCCCGACTAGCGGGGGGGCCTACGAGCAGTACTTC
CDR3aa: CASSQAPTSGGAYEQYF

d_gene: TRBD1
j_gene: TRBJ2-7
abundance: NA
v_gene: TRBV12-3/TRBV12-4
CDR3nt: TGTGCCAGCAGGGGGGACAGAAGCGCCTACGAGCAGTACTTC
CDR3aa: CASRGDRSAYEQYF

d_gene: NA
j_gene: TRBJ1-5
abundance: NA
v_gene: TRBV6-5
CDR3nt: TGTGCCAGCAGCCATACGGGGAGGGAGAACCAGCCCCAGCATTTT
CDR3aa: CASSHTGRENQPQHF

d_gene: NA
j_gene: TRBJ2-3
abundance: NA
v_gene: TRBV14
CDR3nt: TGTGCCAGCAGCCAACGAGGGGGGTTCCACACAGATACGCAGTATTTT
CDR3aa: CASSQRGGFHTDTQYF

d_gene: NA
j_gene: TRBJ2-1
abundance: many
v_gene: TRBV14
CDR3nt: TGTGCCAGCAGCACTCTAACCGGGACACCATACAATGAGCAGTTCTTC
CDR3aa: CASSTLTGTPYNEQFF